This T cell receptor beta chain stems from a study of blood T cell repertoires in COVID-19. Study-level background: From the United States, Italy and Spain came samples of acute and convalescent COVID-19. PBMCs, B-cell-depleted T cells, or T cells provided the cDNA or gDNA that made up the material.

The authors' processing: Reference gene primer amplification in the assay estimated nucleated cell counts. Here immunoSEQ multiplex PCR was the method, and the copy in TCRdb shows in-frame clones only, minus some. The V and J calls and the clone size are those of that table, but D and trimming were determined from the DNA. The sample records around 200,000 clones, around 87% being singletons. The specimen sequenced was peripheral blood. This TCR was sampled from a woman aged 18 to 35 who had recovered from COVID-19.

CDR3 DNA: TGTGCCAGTAGTATAGGAGACAGGAGTGGCTACACCTTC. Translated: CASSIGDRSGYTF. The chain is built from TRBV19 and TRBJ1-2, with TRBD1 as a possible D gene (6 bases). From germline, CDR1 is LNHDA and CDR2 SQIVND (reference sequence). This CDR3 contains 13 residues. The V gene lost 1 base and the J gene lost 7 bases, with 10 bases spanning the gap. The complete variable domain, with remaining parts taken from reference TRBV19 and TRBJ1-2, reads DGGITQSPKYLFRKEGQNVTLSCEQNLNHDAMYWYRQDPGQGLRLIYYSQIVNDFQKGDIAEGYSVSREKKESFPLTVTSAQKNPTAFYLCASSIGDRSGYTFGSGTRLTVV.